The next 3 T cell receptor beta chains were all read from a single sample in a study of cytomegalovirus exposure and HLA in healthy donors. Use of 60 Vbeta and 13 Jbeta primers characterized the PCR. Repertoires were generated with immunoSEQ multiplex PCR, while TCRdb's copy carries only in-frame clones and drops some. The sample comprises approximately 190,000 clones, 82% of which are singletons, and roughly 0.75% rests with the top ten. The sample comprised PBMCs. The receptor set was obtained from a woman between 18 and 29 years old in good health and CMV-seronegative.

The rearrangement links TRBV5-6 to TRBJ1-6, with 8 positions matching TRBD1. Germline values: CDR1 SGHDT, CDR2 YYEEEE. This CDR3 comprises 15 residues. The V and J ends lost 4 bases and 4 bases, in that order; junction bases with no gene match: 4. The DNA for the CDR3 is TGTGCCAGCAGCCCGCGGACAGGGTATAATTCACCCCTCCACTTT. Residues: CASSPRTGYNSPLHF. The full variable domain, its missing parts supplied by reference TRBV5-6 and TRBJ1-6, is DAGVTQSPTHLIKTRGQQVTLRCSPKSGHDTVSWYQQALGQGPQFIFQYYEEEERQRGNFPDRFSGHQFPNYSSELNVNALLLGDSALYLCASSPRTGYNSPLHFGNGTRLTVT.

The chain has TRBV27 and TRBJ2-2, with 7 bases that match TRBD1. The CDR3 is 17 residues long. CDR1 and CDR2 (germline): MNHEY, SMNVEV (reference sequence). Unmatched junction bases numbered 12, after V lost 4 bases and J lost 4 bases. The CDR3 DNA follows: TGTGCCAGCAGTTCAGGGGGACCCGGGACATTCACCGGGGAGCTGTTTTTT. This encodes CASSSGGPGTFTGELFF.

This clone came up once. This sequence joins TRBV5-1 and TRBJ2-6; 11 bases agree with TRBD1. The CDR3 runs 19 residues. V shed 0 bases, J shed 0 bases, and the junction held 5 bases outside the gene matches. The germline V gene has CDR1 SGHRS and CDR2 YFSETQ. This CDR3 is CASSLGDRGENSGANVLTF. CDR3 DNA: TGCGCCAGCAGCTTGGGGGACAGGGGGGAGAACTCTGGGGCCAACGTCCTGACTTTC.